Listed here are 29 T cell receptor beta chains from one sample, sequenced in a study of T cell repertoires in ileal Crohn's disease. The assay was immunoSEQ multiplex PCR, and TCRdb's table has in-frame clones only and misses some. The sample includes 15,000 to 20,000 clones, roughly 70% of them seen just once. The material sequenced was ileal tissue. The receptors come from an adult with Crohn's disease.

V and J are TRBV6-4 and TRBJ1-1; 7 bases are shared with TRBD1. The CDR3 has 12 residues. Germline V gene data show CDR1 as MRHNA and CDR2 as SNTAGT. V lost 4 bases and J lost 5; bases outside the gene matches: 1. The DNA for the CDR3 is TGTGCCAGCAGTGCCAGGGGGACTGAAGCTTTCTTT. This codes for CASSARGTEAFF.

The chain joins TRBV18 to TRBJ2-1; 13 nucleotides line up with TRBD2. This CDR3 spans 15 amino acids. The V segment lost 3 bases and the J segment 8 bases; nucleotides outside the gene matches: 4. Germline V gene lookup returns CDR1 KGHSH and CDR2 LQKENI. The CDR3 loop is CASSPGLAGTDEQFF. The CDR3 bases are TGTGCCAGCTCACCGGGACTAGCGGGAACTGATGAGCAGTTCTTC.

In the case of this clone: A much larger clone is a single base away; this may be a read error. This specimen includes other DNA sequences encoding the same CDR3. The chain joins TRBV10-3 to TRBJ1-1; D uncertain. Germline values: CDR1 ENHRY, CDR2 SYGVKD. V lost 4 bases to trimming and J lost 1 base, with 7 bases between them. There are 13 residues in the CDR3. The CDR3 DNA sequence: TGTGCCATCAGTGGACAAGCGAACACTGAAGCTTTCTTT. It encodes CAISGQANTEAFF.

As concerns this clone: The DNA is omitted, as the CDR3 cannot be located on it reliably, and the CDR3 follows TCRdb's listing. The chain employs TRBV18 and TRBJ1-1; the table's TRBD1 call for D was not verified on the DNA. The CDR3 totals 14 residues, both ends included. The germline CDR1 and CDR2 sequences are KGHSH and LQKENI. CDR3 protein: CASSQDSSSGGAFF.

The chain has TRBV15 and TRBJ2-5, with TRBD2 identical over 10 bases. V shed 1 base and J 4 bases; nucleotides not matched to a gene: 6. CDR1 and CDR2 (germline): LNHNV, YYDKDF (reference sequence). This CDR3 has 16 residues. Here the CDR3 reads CATSRGSSGRGETQYF. The CDR3 nucleotides read TGTGCCACCAGCAGAGGTTCAAGCGGGAGGGGAGAGACCCAGTACTTC.

The rearrangement uses TRBV2 and TRBJ1-4; no definite D call. The CDR3 is made up of 14 amino acids. Trimming removed 0 bases from V and 8 bases from J, with 10 bases in between. Germline V gene data show CDR1 as SNHLY and CDR2 as FYNNEI. The DNA of the CDR3 is TGTGCCAGCAGTGAAGCCGGAGAAACCGAAAAACTGTTTTTT. This translates into CASSEAGETEKLFF.

This clone was seen a handful of times. V gene TRBV5-1 combines with J gene TRBJ2-7; the match to TRBD1 covers 9 bases. V shed 3 bases, J shed 3 bases, and the junction held 4 bases outside the gene matches. The CDR3 sequence is 14 residues long. Germline V gene data show CDR1 as SGHRS and CDR2 as YFSETQ. In DNA form, the CDR3 reads TGCGCCAGCAGCTCCGGGACAGGGTACTACGAGCAGTACTTC. As protein: CASSSGTGYYEQYF.

J is TRBJ1-4 and V is TRBV5-6; no clear D. With 3 bases removed from V and 4 bases from J, the gap between germline ends came to 16 bases. The CDR3 runs to 16 residues. The germline gives CDR1 SGHDT, CDR2 YYEEEE. CDR3 nucleotides: TGTGCCAGCAGCTCCTCGCTCTCGGTCCTTAATGAAAAACTGTTTTTT. It specifies CASSSSLSVLNEKLFF.

The genes are TRBV6-5 and TRBJ2-7; 8 bases align to TRBD1. The CDR3 totals 13 residues. With 10 bases clipped from V and 8 bases from J, the junction kept 13 bases outside the gene matches. The V gene's germline CDR1 is MNHEY and CDR2 SVGAGI. CDR3 nucleotides: TGTGCCACTTCAGGGACAGGTGGACTGAAGCAGTACTTC. Translated: CATSGTGGLKQYF.

Of note for this clone: The same CDR3 is also encoded by other DNA sequences in this sample. This chain links TRBV5-1 with TRBJ2-3; 8 nucleotides align to TRBD1. Germline CDR1 is SGHRS and CDR2 is YFSETQ. The CDR3 covers 14 residues. V shed 4 bases and J 2 bases; nucleotides not matched to a gene: 3. CDR3 bases: TGCGCCAGCAGCAGGGACAGGCTCACAGATACGCAGTATTTT. Translated, it gives CASSRDRLTDTQYF.

This clone showed up just a few times. This chain joins TRBV6-6 and TRBJ1-6; D is perhaps TRBD1 (5 bases). Per the germline V gene, CDR1 is MNHNY and CDR2 is SVGAGI (reference sequence). Trimming left V 6 bases short and J 9 bases short, with 15 bases between. The CDR3 runs to 14 residues. The CDR3 is CASRDKEFVSPLHF. The CDR3 region has the DNA TGTGCCAGCAGGGACAAGGAGTTCGTTTCACCCCTCCACTTT.

This clone was seen just once. The rearrangement joins TRBV5-4 to TRBJ2-1; 8 bases are shared with TRBD2. The germline gives CDR1 SGHNT, CDR2 YYREEE (reference sequence). This CDR3 comprises 17 residues. The trim removed 3 bases at V and 0 bases at J, leaving 8 bases unmatched. The CDR3 sequence is CASSSGSGRLSYNEQFF. The CDR3, as DNA: TGTGCCAGCAGCTCTGGGAGCGGGAGACTCTCCTACAATGAGCAGTTCTTC.

This chain uses TRBV19 with TRBJ1-5, with TRBD1 as a possible D gene (6 bases). The CDR3 spans 13 residues. Trimming took 9 bases from V and 2 from J, leaving 11 bases between them. CDR1 and CDR2 (germline): LNHDA, SQIVND (reference sequence). CDR3 nucleotides: TGTGCCAGCCAGGGGATGGGCAATCAGCCCCAGCATTTT. Encoded protein: CASQGMGNQPQHF.

The chain uses TRBV5-1 and TRBJ2-3; 8 positions agree with TRBD2. Germline values: CDR1 SGHRS, CDR2 YFSETQ. This CDR3 contains 13 residues. The trim removed 4 bases at V and 4 bases at J, leaving 2 bases unmatched. CDR3 sequence: CASSQGLADTQYF. As DNA, the CDR3 is TGCGCCAGCAGCCAGGGACTAGCAGATACGCAGTATTTT.

With respect to this clone: At the DNA level, this CDR3 is encoded by other sequences in the same sample as well. The CDR3 region is CASSRGGEETQYF. The CDR3 coding sequence is TGTGCCAGCAGTCGGGGGGGCGAGGAGACCCAGTACTTC. The chain uses TRBV7-2 and TRBJ2-5; TRBD2 agrees at 8 bases. The CDR3 loop spans 13 amino acids. Per the germline V gene, CDR1 is SGHTA and CDR2 is FQGNSA. The V gene end was trimmed by 6 bases and the J gene end by 5 bases; junction bases not matched to a gene: 5.

The chain is built from TRBV6-4 and TRBJ2-3; 10 nucleotides match TRBD2. The CDR3 runs 14 residues. The V gene end was trimmed by 7 bases and the J gene end by 2 bases; junction bases not matched to a gene: 3. Germline-derived CDR1 and CDR2 are MRHNA and SNTAGT. The CDR3 loop reads CASKREGHTDTQYF. The CDR3 region has the DNA TGTGCCAGCAAGCGGGAGGGACACACAGATACGCAGTATTTT.

The sample holds a few counts of this clone. The V and J genes are TRBV9 and TRBJ2-1; 9 bases match TRBD2. V dropped 0 bases and J dropped 9; count of bases not matched to a gene: 7. Germline V CDR1 and CDR2: SGDLS, YYNGEE. This CDR3 region has 15 residues. DNA for the CDR3: TGTGCCAGCAGCGTAGGCGGGGGGGCTCAAGGTGAGCAGTTCTTC. Protein sequence: CASSVGGGAQGEQFF.

This clone was detected only a few times. V and J are TRBV27 and TRBJ2-7, with 11 positions matching TRBD1. This CDR3 region has 14 residues. The junction had 4 bases not matched to a gene; V was cut back by 8 bases and J by 1 base. Germline CDR1 and CDR2: MNHEY and SMNVEV (reference sequence). This CDR3 reads CASGTGGDSYEQYF. The CDR3 coding sequence is TGTGCCAGCGGGACAGGGGGAGATTCCTACGAGCAGTACTTC.

This clone came up a few times. The chain has TRBV30 and TRBJ2-3; 8 nucleotides match TRBD2. With V trimmed by 1 base and J by 14 bases, 8 bases remained unmatched. Germline lookup yields CDR1 GTSNPN and CDR2 SVGIG (reference sequence). The CDR3 is 12 residues long. The CDR3 DNA reads as TGTGCCTGGAGTGCGGGGGGGAGGGCCCTGTATTTT. It encodes CAWSAGGRALYF.

The chain is built from TRBV7-9 and TRBJ2-7; 10 bases fit TRBD2. J was trimmed by 5 bases and V by 8 bases; bases with no gene match: 9. In germline, CDR1 is SEHNR, CDR2 FQNEAQ (reference sequence). CDR3 length equals 14 residues. The CDR3 loop is CASVKREGPDEQYF. CDR3 in DNA: TGTGCCAGCGTGAAGCGGGAGGGCCCTGACGAGCAGTACTTC.

In its sample, this clone was seen once. J is TRBJ2-7 and V is TRBV11-3; D is unresolved. Germline assignment: CDR1 SGHNT and CDR2 YENEEA. V lost 2 bases and J 6 bases, leaving 5 bases between the germline ends. The CDR3 totals 11 residues. The CDR3 sequence is CASSLTREQYF. The CDR3 DNA is TGTGCCAGCAGCTTAACGCGCGAGCAGTACTTC.

As DNA, the CDR3 is TGTGCCAGCAGCGCGGGGGTGGCAGGATATGGCTACACCTTC. This sequence encodes CASSAGVAGYGYTF. This chain joins TRBV9 and TRBJ1-2; the D gene is possibly TRBD1 (5 bases). Per germline, CDR1 SGDLS and CDR2 YYNGEE. This CDR3 has 14 amino acids. Trimming cost V 3 bases and J 5 bases, with 14 bases left between them.

The chain links TRBV19 to TRBJ1-2, with no clear D. Per germline, CDR1 LNHDA and CDR2 SQIVND (reference sequence). Trimming removed 2 bases from V and 0 bases from J, with 10 bases in between. The length of the CDR3 is 15 residues. This CDR3 reads CASSIFQDSNYGYTF. The CDR3 DNA reads as TGTGCCAGTAGTATATTCCAGGACTCTAACTATGGCTACACCTTC. Based on the CDR3 plus reference TRBV19 and TRBJ1-2, the full variable domain is DGGITQSPKYLFRKEGQNVTLSCEQNLNHDAMYWYRQDPGQGLRLIYYSQIVNDFQKGDIAEGYSVSREKKESFPLTVTSAQKNPTAFYLCASSIFQDSNYGYTFGSGTRLTVV.

This clone has only a few counts. J is TRBJ1-2 and V is TRBV29-1; D perhaps matches TRBD1 (5 bases). V gave up 4 bases and J gave up 2 bases, with 11 bases separating them. The CDR3 totals 13 residues. Germline V gene sequence: CDR1 SQVTM, CDR2 ANQGSEA. The CDR3 protein is CSVVDRSNYGYTF. The CDR3 DNA reads TGCAGCGTTGTTGACAGATCGAACTATGGCTACACCTTC. Full variable domain (remainder filled in from reference TRBV29-1 and TRBJ1-2): SAVISQKPSRDICQRGTSLTIQCQVDSQVTMMFWYRQQPGQSLTLIATANQGSEATYESGFVIDKFPISRPNLTFSTLTVSNMSPEDSSIYLCSVVDRSNYGYTFGSGTRLTVV.

The chain links TRBV9 to TRBJ2-2, with TRBD1 matching over 9 bases. V was pared by 3 bases and J by 7 bases, with 4 bases of the junction left unmatched. Germline CDR1 SGDLS, CDR2 YYNGEE. This CDR3 is built from 14 residues. The CDR3 is CASSGGQGSGELFF. The CDR3 bases are TGTGCCAGCAGCGGAGGACAGGGGAGCGGGGAGCTGTTTTTT.

The chain carries TRBV6-1 and TRBJ2-7; no clear D. The germline CDR1 and CDR2 sequences are MNHNS and SASEGT. V lost 10 bases to trimming and J lost 0 bases, with 19 bases between them. The length of the CDR3 is 15 residues. CDR3 residues: CATEPAGFFSYEQYF. CDR3 coding DNA: TGTGCCACTGAGCCGGCAGGTTTCTTCTCCTACGAGCAGTACTTC.

This chain connects TRBV4-1 to TRBJ1-5; D call uncertain. Trimming cost V 3 bases and J 1 base, with 10 bases left between them. The CDR3 covers 15 residues. Germline V gene sequence: CDR1 MGHRA, CDR2 YSYEKL. The CDR3 protein is CASSHNSQSNQPQHF. The CDR3 region has the DNA TGCGCCAGCAGCCACAACAGCCAAAGCAATCAGCCCCAGCATTTT.

This clone was recorded once. The CDR3 does not end in the conserved phenylalanine or tryptophan, so this is likely a read error. The DNA is omitted, as the CDR3 cannot be located on it reliably, and the CDR3 follows TCRdb's listing. The V gene is TRBV10-1, the J gene TRBJ1-4; the table's D call, TRBD1, has no DNA check behind it. Termini included, the CDR3 measures 8 amino acids. The V gene's germline CDR1 is WNHNN and CDR2 SYGVQD (reference sequence). CDR3: CASSVVQT.

The rearrangement links TRBV11-2 to TRBJ2-7; the D gene is possibly TRBD2 (5 bases). The V end was cut by 4 bases, the J end by 3 bases, with 7 bases between. From germline, CDR1 is SGHAT and CDR2 FQNNGV. The length of the CDR3 is 12 residues. CDR3 sequence: CASSSGVYEQYF. DNA for the CDR3: TGTGCCAGCAGCTCCGGGGTCTACGAGCAGTACTTC.